Presented here are 17 T cell receptor beta chains from one specimen sequenced in a study of T cells after somatic rescue of genetic block. Sequenced by immunoSEQ multiplex PCR; TCRdb stores in-frame clones only, minus some. The table has about 14,000 clones, 70% to 85% seen once. Source material: peripheral blood mononuclear cells (PBMCs). These receptor sequences come from a boy younger than 18.

The chain recombines TRBV14 with TRBJ2-2; 9 bases line up with TRBD1. CDR1 is SGHDN and CDR2 is FVKESK in the germline V gene. V lost 4 bases, J lost 4 bases, and 4 bases stayed unmatched. There are 15 residues in the CDR3. The CDR3 protein is CASSRQGGVTGELFF. DNA for the CDR3: TGTGCCAGCAGCCGACAGGGGGGCGTCACCGGGGAGCTGTTTTTT.

The chain has TRBV7-9 and TRBJ1-1, with D uncertain. The CDR3 runs to 14 residues. Between the trimmed V and J ends, which lost 2 bases and 6 bases, there was a span of 13 bases. CDR1 and CDR2 (germline): SEHNR, FQNEAQ (reference sequence). The CDR3 sequence is CASSLKGQEAEAFF. The CDR3 region has the DNA TGTGCCAGCAGCTTAAAGGGCCAGGAGGCTGAAGCTTTCTTT.

The chain recombines TRBV5-1 with TRBJ2-5; D tentatively fits TRBD1 or TRBD2 (5 bases each). Germline loops: CDR1 SGHRS, CDR2 YFSETQ. The CDR3 is 15 amino acids. Trimming took off 0 bases at V and 5 bases at J, with 14 bases between the two ends. The DNA for the CDR3 is TGCGCCAGCAGCTTGGTCGTTCTGGGACGGGAGACCCAGTACTTC. Its protein is CASSLVVLGRETQYF.

This clone was counted only a few times. The chain is built from TRBV6-5 and TRBJ2-5, with a weak D call TRBD2 (6 bases). With 6 bases removed from V and 4 bases from J, the gap between germline ends came to 15 bases. This CDR3 spans 14 amino acids. CDR1 and CDR2 (germline): MNHEY, SVGAGI. The chain's CDR3 is CASSPLAVRETQYF. DNA of the CDR3: TGTGCCAGCAGCCCGTTAGCGGTCCGAGAGACCCAGTACTTC.

J is TRBJ1-6 and V is TRBV28, with D possibly being TRBD1 (6 bases). V gave up 3 bases and J gave up 11 bases, with 14 bases separating them. Germline assignment: CDR1 MDHEN and CDR2 SYDVKM. This CDR3 is 14 amino acids long. The CDR3 bases are TGTGCCAGCAGTTTGGGACTAACAGGGCCACCCCTCCACTTT. Protein sequence: CASSLGLTGPPLHF.

This chain uses TRBV10-1 with TRBJ2-1; 8 bases line up with TRBD2. This CDR3 spans 14 amino acids. The junction had 6 bases not matched to a gene; V was cut back by 5 bases and J by 6 bases. Germline V CDR1 and CDR2: WNHNN, SYGVQD (reference sequence). In DNA, the CDR3 is TGCGCCAGCAGTCGGGGGGGTAGTGCCAATGAGCAGTTCTTC. Its translation is CASSRGGSANEQFF.

CDR3 DNA sequence: TGTGCCAGTACAAAGGGACAGGGCTACGAGCAGTACTTC. Its protein product is CASTKGQGYEQYF. This chain joins TRBV19 and TRBJ2-7; 9 bases fit TRBD1. The V gene end was trimmed by 7 bases and the J gene end by 3 bases; junction bases not matched to a gene: 4. Per germline, CDR1 LNHDA and CDR2 SQIVND (reference sequence). CDR3 size: 13 residues.

The chain links TRBV18 to TRBJ2-7; D tentatively reads TRBD1 or TRBD2 (5 bases each). The length of the CDR3 is 14 residues. Looked up from germline, CDR1 is KGHSH and CDR2 is LQKENI. V lost 3 bases and J lost 9, with 18 bases in between. The CDR3: CASSPPGRSDWQYF. The CDR3 DNA reads TGTGCCAGCTCACCTCCGGGACGGTCGGATTGGCAGTACTTC.

V gene TRBV19 combines with J gene TRBJ2-7, with D tentatively TRBD1 (6 bases). With 3 bases removed from V and 0 bases from J, the gap between germline ends came to 18 bases. The germline gives CDR1 LNHDA, CDR2 SQIVND (reference sequence). The CDR3 is 17 amino acids. In DNA form, the CDR3 reads TGTGCCAGTAGTATCCACATCGCGACAGGCCTCTCCTACGAGCAGTACTTC. Residues: CASSIHIATGLSYEQYF.

This clone was counted once. The CDR3, as DNA: TGTGCCAGCAGCAACTCAGGGGCTAATGAAAAACTGTTTTTT. The encoded protein is CASSNSGANEKLFF. This chain links TRBV5-5 with TRBJ1-4; weak D call: TRBD1 (6 bases). CDR3 length equals 14 residues. Germline lookup yields CDR1 SGHKS and CDR2 YYEKEE (reference sequence). V dropped 4 bases and J dropped 3 bases, with 10 bases sitting between them.

The chain has TRBV14 and TRBJ2-1; D unclear. Trimming pared 3 bases from V and 3 bases from J, leaving 9 bases between. In germline, CDR1 is SGHDN, CDR2 FVKESK. The CDR3 has 14 amino acids. The CDR3 loop reads CASSQGSIYNEQFF. In DNA form, the CDR3 reads TGTGCCAGCAGCCAGGGGTCCATCTACAATGAGCAGTTCTTC.

This clone was recorded many times. The DNA of the CDR3 is TGTGCCAGCAGACCGCTAGCACACACAGATACGCAGTATTTT. Translated, it gives CASRPLAHTDTQYF. The chain employs TRBV28 and TRBJ2-3; D perhaps matches TRBD2 (5 bases). This CDR3 spans 14 amino acids. V gave up 6 bases and J gave up 2 bases, with 12 bases separating them. CDR1 is MDHEN and CDR2 is SYDVKM in the germline V gene.

Regarding this clone: One junction end disagrees with the germline gene, perhaps due to a read error. The chain uses TRBV11-1 and TRBJ2-3; D gene uncertain. Germline V gene sequence: CDR1 SGHAT, CDR2 FQDESV (reference sequence). This CDR3 has 15 residues. In DNA, the CDR3 is TGTGCCAGCAGCCCGACGTCGATATCCACAAATACGCAGTATTTT. It yields the protein CASSPTSISTNTQYF.

In regard to this clone: At one end, the junction sequence differs from germline, possibly due to a read error. This chain joins TRBV18 and TRBJ2-7, with 11 nucleotides matching TRBD2. The germline gives CDR1 KGHSH, CDR2 LQKENI. This CDR3 comprises 16 residues. This CDR3 reads CASPPSSGRPPYEQYF. Written as DNA, the CDR3 is TGTGCCAGCCCACCATCTAGCGGGAGGCCCCCCTACGAGCAGTACTTC.

This chain joins TRBV7-7 and TRBJ2-1, with a weak D call TRBD2 (6 bases). The germline V gene has CDR1 SSHAT and CDR2 FNYEAQ (reference sequence). The CDR3 totals 15 residues. V was shortened by 1 base and J by 0 bases, with 7 bases between the two germline ends. In DNA form, the CDR3 reads TGTGCCAGCAGCTTAGGGACTAACTCCTACAATGAGCAGTTCTTC. Its translation: CASSLGTNSYNEQFF.

V usage is TRBV7-4 and J usage is TRBJ1-4, with TRBD1 identical over 8 bases. Germline trimming cut 5 bases from V and 4 bases from J; bases unmatched to any gene: 15. Germline CDR1 and CDR2: SGHVT and SQSDAQ. The CDR3 is 18 residues long. CDR3 DNA sequence: TGTGCCAGCAGCCACCACGGACAGGGAAGGGGGCATAATGAAAAACTGTTTTTT. Translation: CASSHHGQGRGHNEKLFF.

J is TRBJ1-6 and V is TRBV5-1; D gene uncertain. Germline CDR1 SGHRS, CDR2 YFSETQ. CDR3 length: 15 amino acids. The V end lost 0 bases, the J end lost 8 bases, and 12 bases lay between the germline ends. Written as DNA, the CDR3 is TGCGCCAGCAGCTTGGACAGTGGATCTTATTCACCCCTCCACTTT. Protein product: CASSLDSGSYSPLHF.